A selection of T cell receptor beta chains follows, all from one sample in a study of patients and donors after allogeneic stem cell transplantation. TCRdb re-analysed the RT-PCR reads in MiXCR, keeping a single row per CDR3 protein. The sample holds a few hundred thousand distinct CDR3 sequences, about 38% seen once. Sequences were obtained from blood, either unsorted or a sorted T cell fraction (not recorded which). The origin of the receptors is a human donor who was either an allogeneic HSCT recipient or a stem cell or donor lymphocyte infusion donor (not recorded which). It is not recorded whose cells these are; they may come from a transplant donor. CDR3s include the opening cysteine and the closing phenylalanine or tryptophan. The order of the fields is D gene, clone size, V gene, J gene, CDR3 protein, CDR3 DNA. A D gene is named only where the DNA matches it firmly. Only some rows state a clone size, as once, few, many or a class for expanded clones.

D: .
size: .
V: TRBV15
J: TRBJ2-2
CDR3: CATNAWGTGELFF
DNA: TGTGCCACCAACGCGTGGGGCACCGGGGAGCTGTTTTTT

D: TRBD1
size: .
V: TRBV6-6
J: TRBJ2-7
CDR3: CASSRQTGFQREQYF
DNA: TGTGCCAGCAGCCGCCAGACAGGGTTCCAACGCGAGCAGTACTTC

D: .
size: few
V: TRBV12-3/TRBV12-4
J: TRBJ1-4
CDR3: CASSLARAMNEKLFF
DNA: TGTGCCAGCAGTTTAGCCCGGGCTATGAATGAAAAACTGTTTTTT

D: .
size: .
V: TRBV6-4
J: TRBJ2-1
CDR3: CASSDGSRGSNNEQFF
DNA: TGTGCCAGCAGTGACGGGAGCAGGGGTAGCAACAATGAGCAGTTCTTC

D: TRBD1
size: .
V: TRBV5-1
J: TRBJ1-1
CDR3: CASSTSRTGVNTEAFF
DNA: TGCGCCAGCAGCACCTCTCGGACAGGGGTCAACACTGAAGCTTTCTTT

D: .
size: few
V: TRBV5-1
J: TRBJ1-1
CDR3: CASSPGTATEAFF
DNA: TGCGCCAGCAGCCCGGGGACGGCTACTGAAGCTTTCTTT

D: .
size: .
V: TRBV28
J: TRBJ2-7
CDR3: CASSSRPLFYEQYF
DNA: TGTGCCAGCAGTTCCAGGCCCTTATTCTACGAGCAGTACTTC

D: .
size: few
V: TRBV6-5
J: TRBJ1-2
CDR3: CASSYSVKNGYTF
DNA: TGTGCCAGCAGTTACTCGGTGAAGAATGGCTACACCTTC

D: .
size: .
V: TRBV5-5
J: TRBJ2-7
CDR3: CASILDRGYEQYF
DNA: .

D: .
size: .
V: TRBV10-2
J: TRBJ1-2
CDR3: CASEDRHNYGYTF
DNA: TGCGCCAGCGAGGACAGACATAACTATGGCTACACCTTC

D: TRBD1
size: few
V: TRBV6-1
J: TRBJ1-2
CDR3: CASVGDRFFYGYTF
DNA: TGTGCCAGCGTGGGGGACAGATTTTTCTATGGCTACACCTTC

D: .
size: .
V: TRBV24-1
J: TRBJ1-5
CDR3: CATSEEGWRAQHF
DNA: TGTGCCACCAGTGAAGAGGGGTGGCGAGCCCAGCATTTT

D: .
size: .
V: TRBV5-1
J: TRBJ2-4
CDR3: CASSLAGPVKNIQYF
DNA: TGCGCCAGCAGCTTGGCAGGGCCGGTCAAAAACATTCAGTACTTC

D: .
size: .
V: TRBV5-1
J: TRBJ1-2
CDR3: CASSPLGGADFYGYTF
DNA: TGCGCCAGCAGCCCCCTGGGAGGGGCGGACTTTTATGGCTACACCTTC

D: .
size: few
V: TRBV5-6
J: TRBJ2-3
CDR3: CASSQTARRHTDTQYF
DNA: TGTGCCAGCAGCCAGACGGCCAGGAGGCACACAGATACGCAGTATTTT

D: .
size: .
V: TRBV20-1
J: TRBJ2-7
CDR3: CSARVLDSSYEQYF
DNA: TGCAGTGCTAGAGTTCTCGACAGCTCCTACGAGCAGTACTTC

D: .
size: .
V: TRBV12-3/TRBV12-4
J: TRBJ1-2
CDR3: CASSFRWVYGYTF
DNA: TGTGCCAGCAGTTTTCGATGGGTCTATGGCTACACCTTC

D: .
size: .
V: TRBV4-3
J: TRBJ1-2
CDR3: CASSQDREVYGYTF
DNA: TGCGCCAGCAGCCAAGATCGCGAAGTCTATGGCTACACCTTC

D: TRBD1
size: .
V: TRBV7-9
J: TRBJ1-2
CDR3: CASSLEDRGLFHGYTF
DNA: TGTGCCAGCAGCTTAGAAGACAGGGGGCTCTTTCATGGCTACACCTTC

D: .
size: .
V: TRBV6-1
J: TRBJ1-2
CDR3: CASSEVNRDYGYTF
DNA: TGTGCCAGCAGTGAAGTGAACAGAGACTATGGCTACACCTTC

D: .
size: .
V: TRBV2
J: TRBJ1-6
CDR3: CASRGLGNSPLHF
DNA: TGTGCCAGCAGGGGGTTGGGCAATTCACCCCTCCACTTT

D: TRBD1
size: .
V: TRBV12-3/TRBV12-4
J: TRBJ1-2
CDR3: CASSGTATGRGYTF
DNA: TGTGCCAGCAGCGGGACAGCTACAGGAAGAGGCTACACCTTC

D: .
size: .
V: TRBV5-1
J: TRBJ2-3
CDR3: CASSLEVAPDTQYF
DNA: TGCGCCAGCAGCTTAGAGGTAGCCCCAGATACGCAGTATTTT

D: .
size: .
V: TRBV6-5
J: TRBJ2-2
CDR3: CASGPTGELFF
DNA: TGTGCCAGCGGACCCACCGGGGAGCTGTTTTTT

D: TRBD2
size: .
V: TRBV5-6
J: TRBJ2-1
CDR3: CASSSRSGGLNNEQFF
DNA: TGTGCCAGCAGCTCCCGAAGCGGGGGGCTAAACAATGAGCAGTTCTTC

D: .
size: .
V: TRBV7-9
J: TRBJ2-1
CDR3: CASSPEVRDLEQFF
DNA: TGTGCCAGCAGCCCAGAGGTTCGGGACCTGGAGCAGTTCTTC

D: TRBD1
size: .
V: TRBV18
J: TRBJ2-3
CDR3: CASSPGQGRSDTQYF
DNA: TGTGCCAGCTCTCCAGGACAGGGGCGTTCAGATACGCAGTATTTT

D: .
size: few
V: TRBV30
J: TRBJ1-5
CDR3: CAWSRHLREQPQHF
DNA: TGTGCCTGGAGCAGGCACCTCCGAGAGCAGCCCCAGCATTTT

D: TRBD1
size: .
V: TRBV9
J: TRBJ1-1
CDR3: CASSVTQGANTEAFF
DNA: TGTGCCAGCAGCGTAACACAGGGGGCGAACACTGAAGCTTTCTTT

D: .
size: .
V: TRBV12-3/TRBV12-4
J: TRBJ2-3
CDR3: CAIPVELNTDTQYF
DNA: TGTGCTATCCCAGTGGAGCTAAACACAGATACGCAGTATTTT

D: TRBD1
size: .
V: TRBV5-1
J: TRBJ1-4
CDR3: CASSLEDRTLFF
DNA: TGCGCCAGCAGCTTGGAGGACAGGACTCTGTTTTTT

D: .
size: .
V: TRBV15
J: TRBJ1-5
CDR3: CATSRDTRDGQPQHF
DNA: TGTGCCACCAGCAGAGATACCAGGGATGGCCAGCCCCAGCATTTT

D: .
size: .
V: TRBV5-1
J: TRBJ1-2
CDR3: CASRGTAQQDYGYTF
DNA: TGCGCCAGCAGAGGGACGGCCCAGCAGGACTATGGCTACACCTTC

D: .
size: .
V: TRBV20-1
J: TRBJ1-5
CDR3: CSASRGINQPQHF
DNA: TGCAGTGCTTCCCGGGGGATCAATCAGCCCCAGCATTTT

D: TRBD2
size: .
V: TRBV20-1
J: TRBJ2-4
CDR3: CSASRLAGMGIQYF
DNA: TGCAGTGCTAGTAGACTAGCGGGGATGGGCATTCAGTACTTC

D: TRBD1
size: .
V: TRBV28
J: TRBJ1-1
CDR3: CASSPGQGGTEAFF
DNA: TGTGCCAGCAGTCCCGGACAGGGGGGCACTGAAGCTTTCTTT

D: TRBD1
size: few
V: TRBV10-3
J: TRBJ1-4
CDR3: CAIRQGSGEKLFF
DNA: TGTGCCATCCGACAGGGGAGCGGTGAAAAACTGTTTTTT